Included here is one T cell receptor (beta chain) sequence, with context. Sequencing of TCR beta, carried out with a high-throughput approach, was applied to CD8+ and CD4+ T cells from the blood. FACS enriched CD8+ TEMRA cells, while bulk CD8+ and CD4+ were negatively isolated. This sample stems from a study of CD8 T cells in Susac syndrome. When the RNA was reverse transcribed, random hexamers were used with an input of roughly 0.5 to 1 ug. The amplification used immunoSEQ multiplex PCR on TCR beta CDR3; it spanned 54 Vbeta and 13 Jbeta. TCRdb reanalysed the immunoSEQ multiplex PCR reads using MiXCR and keeps one entry per CDR3 protein. The table lists fewer than 250,000 distinct CDR3 sequences, 85% to 95% of them singletons. Sequencing was done on a sample of CD4+ T cells from PBMCs. This clonotype was obtained from a human donor in good health.

The CDR3 DNA sequence: TGTGCCAGCAGCAAATGGGACCTCCAGGAGGAACGAGCGGATACGCAGTATTTT. Translating gives CASSKWDLQEERADTQYF. The chain carries TRBV21-1 and TRBJ2-3; the table gives TRBD2 as D, unverified against the DNA. TRBV21-1 is classified as a pseudogene. This CDR3 has 18 amino acids.